These T cell receptor beta chains were read from a single sample in a study of vaccination and CD4 T cells after COVID-19. MiXCR was run by TCRdb on the PCR reads, yielding one entry per CDR3 protein. The sample consists of tens of thousands of distinct CDR3 sequences, around 48% of them appearing once. Their cognate antigens are unknown. Sequencing input: CD4+ T cells from blood, cultured in vitro. Source of these receptors: a human donor who had recovered from COVID-19. CDR3s include the opening cysteine and the closing phenylalanine or tryptophan. A D gene is named only where the DNA matches it firmly. Size is stated for part of the rows, as once, few or many counts, or as a class when the clone is expanded.

abundance,j_gene,v_gene,d_gene,len,CDR3nt,CDR3aa
-,TRBJ1-2,TRBV9,-,14,TGTGCCAGCAGCGTAGATACAGCTAACTATGGCTACACCTTC,CASSVDTANYGYTF
few,TRBJ1-1,TRBV18,-,15,TGTGCCAGCTCACCACCTACGGGAGGGGACACTGAAGCTTTCTTT,CASSPPTGGDTEAFF
-,TRBJ1-2,TRBV7-9,-,14,TGTGCCAGCAGCCTCCAACAGGGAAGAGGCGGCTACACCTTC,CASSLQQGRGGYTF
-,TRBJ2-2,TRBV5-1,-,14,TGCGCCAGCAGCTTGGCCTGGGTTACCGGGGAGCTGTTTTTT,CASSLAWVTGELFF
-,TRBJ1-1,TRBV11-2,TRBD1,15,TGTGCCAGCAGCCTGACAGGGGATAAGAACACTGAAGCTTTCTTT,CASSLTGDKNTEAFF
-,TRBJ1-1,TRBV20-1,TRBD1,12,TGCAGTGCCCTACAGGGGAGGTCTGAAGCTTTCTTT,CSALQGRSEAFF
-,TRBJ2-3,TRBV20-1,TRBD2,18,TGCAGTGCTAGACCGGGACTAGCGGGAGGTTATAGCACAGATACGCAGTATTTT,CSARPGLAGGYSTDTQYF
-,TRBJ2-7,TRBV19,-,13,TGTGCCAGTAGTATGTACAGAGAATACGAGCAGTACTTC,CASSMYREYEQYF
-,TRBJ2-1,TRBV27,TRBD2,16,TGTGCCAGCAGTTTACCCACTAGCGGGGGGGCAAATGAGCAGTTCTTC,CASSLPTSGGANEQFF
-,TRBJ2-7,TRBV21-1,-,13,TGTGCCAGCAGCAAAGCGGGGAGGGACGAGCAGTACTTC,CASSKAGRDEQYF
-,TRBJ1-3,TRBV15,-,17,TGTGCCACCAGCAGAGTCGGGGGGGCCCTCTCTGGAAACACCATATATTTT,CATSRVGGALSGNTIYF
-,TRBJ2-2,TRBV6-1,-,12,TGTGCCAGCAGTCAGACAGACGGGGAGCTGTTTTTT,CASSQTDGELFF
-,TRBJ2-1,TRBV20-1,TRBD2,14,TGCAGTGCAAGCTCTAGCGGGAGGAGCAATGAGCAGTTCTTC,CSASSSGRSNEQFF
-,TRBJ1-2,TRBV5-3,-,15,TGTGCCAGCAGCTTGCCCGGGGGGGGGTCCGGTGGCTACACCTTC,CASSLPGGGSGGYTF
-,TRBJ2-7,TRBV30,-,14,TGTGCCTTCGTCCGGAGGGGGACCGCCTACGAGCAGTACTTC,CAFVRRGTAYEQYF
-,TRBJ2-5,TRBV11-2,TRBD1,16,TGTGCCAGCAGCCGGTTGGGGACAGGGGGCGCTGAGACCCAGTACTTC,CASSRLGTGGAETQYF
-,TRBJ1-5,TRBV6-1,-,14,TGTGCCAGCAGCCCCCGACTTAGCAATCAGCCCCAGCATTTT,CASSPRLSNQPQHF
-,TRBJ2-7,TRBV6-1,-,16,TGTGCCAGCAGCCTTAGGGGGTCGGTATCTACCTACGAGCAGTACTTC,CASSLRGSVSTYEQYF
-,TRBJ1-1,TRBV5-3,TRBD1,14,TGTGCCAGCAGCACGGGACAGGGGGCCACTGAAGCTTTCTTT,CASSTGQGATEAFF
-,TRBJ1-4,TRBV20-1,-,10,TGCGGAACCTTACGGGAAAAACTGTTTTTT,CGTLREKLFF
-,TRBJ2-1,TRBV27,-,15,TGTGCCAGCTACCCGGTCCGGGGCGGCAACAATGAGCAGTTCTTC,CASYPVRGGNNEQFF
few,TRBJ1-6,TRBV11-3,-,16,TGTGCCAGCAGCCTTACCAGCCCGTTCTATAATTCACCCCTCCACTTT,CASSLTSPFYNSPLHF
-,TRBJ2-3,TRBV12-3/TRBV12-4,TRBD1,14,TGTGCCAGCAGGTCAGGGGGCGGCACAGATACGCAGTATTTT,CASRSGGGTDTQYF
-,TRBJ2-2,TRBV19,-,20,-,CASRARGLLRAVLRAGELFF
-,TRBJ2-6,TRBV18,-,16,TGTGCCAGCTCACCCGGGCCCACGTCTGGGGCCAACGTCCTGACTTTC,CASSPGPTSGANVLTF
-,TRBJ1-4,TRBV20-1,TRBD1,14,TGCAGTGCTAGAGATACAGGGGCGGGTGAAAAACTGTTTTTT,CSARDTGAGEKLFF
-,TRBJ2-1,TRBV28,-,16,TGTGCCAGCAGAGTGGGAGACGGGGATACCTACAATGAGCAGTTCTTC,CASRVGDGDTYNEQFF
-,TRBJ1-5,TRBV6-1,TRBD1,14,TGTGCCAGCACTAGCAGGGGGACCAATCAGCCCCAGCATTTT,CASTSRGTNQPQHF
few,TRBJ2-1,TRBV19,-,13,TGTGCCAGTAGTAAAAGAGGGTCCAATGAGCAGTTCTTC,CASSKRGSNEQFF
-,TRBJ2-5,TRBV19,TRBD1,13,TGTGCCAGTGGCCGGGACAGACAAGAGACCCAGTACTTC,CASGRDRQETQYF
few,TRBJ2-5,TRBV11-2,TRBD1,15,TGTGCCAGCAGCGGGGGACAGCGATCCCGAGAGACCCAGTACTTC,CASSGGQRSRETQYF
-,TRBJ2-1,TRBV7-9,TRBD2,15,TGTGCCAGCAGCTTAGGGGCGGGAGGGCCAAATGAGCAGTTCTTC,CASSLGAGGPNEQFF
-,TRBJ2-5,TRBV25-1,-,14,TGTGCCAGCAGTGCCACAGGGGGGGTGGGGACCCAGTACTTC,CASSATGGVGTQYF
few,TRBJ2-2,TRBV11-2,-,15,TGTGCCAGCAGCTTAGTGGTGGGGGGCACCGGGGAGCTGTTTTTT,CASSLVVGGTGELFF
-,TRBJ2-3,TRBV7-2,-,16,TGTGCCAGCAGCCTAATCGTGGGGCCCGGCACAGATACGCAGTATTTT,CASSLIVGPGTDTQYF
-,TRBJ1-6,TRBV12-3/TRBV12-4,-,13,TGTGCCAGCAGCAGCTCCTATAATTCACCCCTCCACTTT,CASSSSYNSPLHF
-,TRBJ1-3,TRBV7-8,-,16,TGTGCCAGCAGCTCTGGGGGACGGCTAACTGGAAACACCATATATTTT,CASSSGGRLTGNTIYF
-,TRBJ1-2,TRBV28,-,15,TGTGCCAGCAGATCCCGGGGCGGGGAGGACTATGGCTACACCTTC,CASRSRGGEDYGYTF
once,TRBJ1-2,TRBV19,TRBD1,18,TGTGCCAGTACCACCACCGGGACAGACTTCTTCTCTAACTATGGCTACACCTTC,CASTTTGTDFFSNYGYTF
-,TRBJ1-1,TRBV5-1,-,16,TGCGCCAGCAGTCCGAAGGGGGAAAGGAGAGGCACTGAAGCTTTCTTT,CASSPKGERRGTEAFF
-,TRBJ2-3,TRBV28,-,15,TGTGCCAGCACCTTGGTGGCAGGGGGCACAGATACGCAGTATTTT,CASTLVAGGTDTQYF
once,TRBJ1-1,TRBV30,-,14,TGTGCCTGGAGTGAGGGCCGAATGAACACTGAAGCTTTCTTT,CAWSEGRMNTEAFF
-,TRBJ1-6,TRBV19,TRBD1,14,TGTGCCAGCCATCCGGGACAGGGTGGCTCACCCCTCCACTTT,CASHPGQGGSPLHF